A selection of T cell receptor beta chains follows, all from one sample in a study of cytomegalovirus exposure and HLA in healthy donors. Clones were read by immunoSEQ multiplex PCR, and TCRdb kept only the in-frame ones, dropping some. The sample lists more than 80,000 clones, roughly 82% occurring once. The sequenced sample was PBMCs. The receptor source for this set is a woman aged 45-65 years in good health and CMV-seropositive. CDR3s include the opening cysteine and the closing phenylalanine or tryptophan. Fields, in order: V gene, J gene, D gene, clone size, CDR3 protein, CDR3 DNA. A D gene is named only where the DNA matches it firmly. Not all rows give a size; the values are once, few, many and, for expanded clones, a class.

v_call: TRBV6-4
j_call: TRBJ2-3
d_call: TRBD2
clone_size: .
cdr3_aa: CASSDSAGADTQYF
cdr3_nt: TGTGCCAGCAGTGACTCAGCGGGGGCAGATACGCAGTATTTT

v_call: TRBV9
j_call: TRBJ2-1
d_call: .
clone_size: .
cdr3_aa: CASSVQDYNEQFF
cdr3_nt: TGTGCCAGCAGCGTACAGGACTACAATGAGCAGTTCTTC

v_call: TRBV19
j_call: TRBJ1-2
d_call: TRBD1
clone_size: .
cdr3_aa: CASSVTGGGYGYTF
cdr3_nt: TGTGCCAGTAGTGTGACAGGGGGCGGTTATGGCTACACCTTC

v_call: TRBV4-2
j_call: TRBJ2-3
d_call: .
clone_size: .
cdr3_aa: CASSQVGQFVDTQYF
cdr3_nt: TGTGCCAGCAGCCAGGTGGGGCAGTTTGTAGATACGCAGTATTTT

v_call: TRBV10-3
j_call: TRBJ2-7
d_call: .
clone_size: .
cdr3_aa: CATLTEYEQYF
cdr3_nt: TGTGCCACCCTAACAGAGTACGAGCAGTACTTC

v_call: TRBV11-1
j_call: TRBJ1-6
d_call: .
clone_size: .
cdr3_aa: CASSAQGPVSPLHF
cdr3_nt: TGTGCCAGCAGCGCGCAGGGTCCCGTTTCACCCCTCCACTTT

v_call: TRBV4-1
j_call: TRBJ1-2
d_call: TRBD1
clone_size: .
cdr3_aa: CASRRLGQGTYYGYTF
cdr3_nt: TGCGCCAGCAGGCGACTGGGACAGGGGACCTACTATGGCTACACCTTC

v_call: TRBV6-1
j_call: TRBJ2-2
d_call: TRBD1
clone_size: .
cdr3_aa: CASSEHPGTVNTGELFF
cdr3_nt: TGTGCCAGCAGTGAGCACCCCGGGACAGTGAACACCGGGGAGCTGTTTTTT

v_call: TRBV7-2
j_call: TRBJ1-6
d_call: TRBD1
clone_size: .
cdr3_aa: CASSPGQGVVESYNSPLHF
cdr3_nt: TGTGCCAGCAGCCCGGGACAGGGGGTGGTGGAATCCTATAATTCACCCCTCCACTTT

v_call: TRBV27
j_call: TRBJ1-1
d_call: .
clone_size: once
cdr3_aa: CASSLLPQGNTEAFF
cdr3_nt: TGTGCCAGCAGTTTATTACCCCAGGGGAACACTGAAGCTTTCTTT

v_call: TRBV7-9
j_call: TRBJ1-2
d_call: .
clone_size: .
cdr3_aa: CASSATPGSYYGYTF
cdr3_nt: TGTGCCAGCAGCGCAACACCCGGGTCCTATTATGGCTACACCTTC

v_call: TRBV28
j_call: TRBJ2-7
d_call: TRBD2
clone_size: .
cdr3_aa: CASSLSLGPLAGSSYEQYF
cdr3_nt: TGTGCCAGCAGTTTATCGCTAGGGCCCCTAGCGGGGAGCTCCTACGAGCAGTACTTC

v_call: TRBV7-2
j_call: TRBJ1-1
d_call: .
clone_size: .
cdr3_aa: CASSLGAGVSSKAFF
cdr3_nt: TGTGCCAGCAGCTTAGGAGCAGGGGTCTCCTCTAAAGCTTTCTTT

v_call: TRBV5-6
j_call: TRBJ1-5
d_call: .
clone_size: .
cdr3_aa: CASSLVGGNQPQHF
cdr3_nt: TGTGCCAGCAGCTTGGTGGGAGGAAATCAGCCCCAGCATTTT

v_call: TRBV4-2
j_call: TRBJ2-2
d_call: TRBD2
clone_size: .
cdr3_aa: CASSQGGTSGGRTGELFF
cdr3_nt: TGTGCCAGCAGCCAAGGAGGGACTAGCGGGGGGCGCACCGGGGAGCTGTTTTTT

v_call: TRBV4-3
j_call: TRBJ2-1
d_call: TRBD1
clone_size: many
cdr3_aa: CASSPRGQGADEQFF
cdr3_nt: TGCGCCAGCAGCCCCCGTGGACAGGGGGCCGATGAGCAGTTCTTC

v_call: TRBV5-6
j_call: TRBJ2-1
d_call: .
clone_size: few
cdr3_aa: CASSLDVTPRNEQFF
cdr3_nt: TGTGCCAGCAGCTTGGATGTGACACCTCGTAATGAGCAGTTCTTC

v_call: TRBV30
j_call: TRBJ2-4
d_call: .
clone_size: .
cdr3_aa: CAWGRDTGDQYF
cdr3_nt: TGTGCCTGGGGCCGGGACACCGGGGATCAGTACTTC

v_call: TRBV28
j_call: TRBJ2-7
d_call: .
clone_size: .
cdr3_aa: CASSLAGASYEQYF
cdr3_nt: TGTGCCAGCAGTTTAGCGGGGGCTTCCTACGAGCAGTACTTC

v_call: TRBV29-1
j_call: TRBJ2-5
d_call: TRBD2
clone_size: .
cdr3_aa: CSVGEAGGLETQYF
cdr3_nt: TGCAGCGTTGGGGAGGCGGGGGGCTTAGAGACCCAGTACTTC

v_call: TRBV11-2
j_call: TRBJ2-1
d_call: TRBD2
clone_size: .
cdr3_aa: CASSRSGGPLEQFF
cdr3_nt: TGTGCCAGCAGCCGTAGCGGGGGACCTTTGGAGCAGTTCTTC

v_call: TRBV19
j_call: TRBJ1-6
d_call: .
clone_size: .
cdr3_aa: CASSTSVQGNSPLHF
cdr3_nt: TGTGCCAGTAGTACATCGGTCCAGGGTAATTCACCCCTCCACTTT

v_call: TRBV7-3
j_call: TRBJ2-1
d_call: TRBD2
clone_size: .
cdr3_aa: CASSSAGGGYNEQFF
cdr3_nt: TGTGCCAGCAGCTCCGCCGGGGGGGGCTACAATGAGCAGTTCTTC

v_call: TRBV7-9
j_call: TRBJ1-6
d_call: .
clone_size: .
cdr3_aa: CASNNLNSPLHF
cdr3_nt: TGTGCCAGCAACAATTTAAATTCACCCCTCCACTTT

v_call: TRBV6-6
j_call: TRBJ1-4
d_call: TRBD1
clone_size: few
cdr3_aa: CASIPQGLNEKLFF
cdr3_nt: TGTGCCAGCATTCCACAGGGGCTGAATGAAAAACTGTTTTTT

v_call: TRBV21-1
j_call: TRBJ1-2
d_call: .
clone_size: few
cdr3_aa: CASSTNYGYTF
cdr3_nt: TGTGCCAGCAGCACAAACTATGGCTACACCTTC

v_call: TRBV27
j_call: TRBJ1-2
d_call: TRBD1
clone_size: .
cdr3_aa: CASSPGGVGYTF
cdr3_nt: TGTGCCAGCAGTCCAGGGGGCGTAGGCTACACCTTC

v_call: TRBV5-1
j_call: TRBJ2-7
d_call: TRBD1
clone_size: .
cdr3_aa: CASRGQTGSYEQYF
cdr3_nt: TGCGCCAGCAGGGGACAGACAGGGTCCTACGAGCAGTACTTC

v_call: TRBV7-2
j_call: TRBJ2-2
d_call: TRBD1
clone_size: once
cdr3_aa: CASSSGQGAVTGELFF
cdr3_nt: TGTGCCAGCAGCTCGGGACAGGGTGCGGTCACCGGGGAGCTGTTTTTT

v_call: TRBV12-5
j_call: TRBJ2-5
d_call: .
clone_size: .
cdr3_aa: CASGAGAGPQETQYF
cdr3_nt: TGTGCTAGTGGCGCGGGGGCAGGACCGCAAGAGACCCAGTACTTC

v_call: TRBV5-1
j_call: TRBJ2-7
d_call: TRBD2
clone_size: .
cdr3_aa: CASSPSAGGIYEQYF
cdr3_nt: TGCGCCAGCAGCCCCTCGGCGGGGGGTATCTACGAGCAGTACTTC

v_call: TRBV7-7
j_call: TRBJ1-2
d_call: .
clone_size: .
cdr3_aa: CASSLGQSNYGYTF
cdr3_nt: TGTGCCAGCAGCTTAGGACAGTCTAACTATGGCTACACCTTC

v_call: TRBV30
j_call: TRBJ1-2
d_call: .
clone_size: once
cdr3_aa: CAWSVTPSDGYTF
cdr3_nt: TGTGCCTGGAGTGTGACTCCCTCTGACGGCTACACCTTC

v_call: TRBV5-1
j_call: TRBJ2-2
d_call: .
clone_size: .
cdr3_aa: CASSLAAAGDTGELFF
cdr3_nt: TGCGCCAGCAGCTTGGCGGCAGCGGGTGACACCGGGGAGCTGTTTTTT

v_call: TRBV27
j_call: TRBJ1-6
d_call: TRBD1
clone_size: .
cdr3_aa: CASSPTTGGGYSPLHF
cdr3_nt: TGTGCCAGCAGTCCCACGACAGGGGGCGGTTATTCACCCCTCCACTTT

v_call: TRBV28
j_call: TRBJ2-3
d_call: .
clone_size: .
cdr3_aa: CASSSSGLSTDTQYF
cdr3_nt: TGTGCCAGCAGTAGTAGCGGACTAAGCACAGATACGCAGTATTTT

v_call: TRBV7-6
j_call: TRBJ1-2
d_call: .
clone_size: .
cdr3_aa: CASSEPEPYGYTF
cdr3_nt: TGTGCCAGCAGCGAACCTGAGCCTTATGGCTACACCTTC

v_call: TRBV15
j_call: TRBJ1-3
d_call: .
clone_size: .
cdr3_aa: CATSNGGNTIYF
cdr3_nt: TGTGCCACCAGCAACGGGGGGAACACCATATATTTT

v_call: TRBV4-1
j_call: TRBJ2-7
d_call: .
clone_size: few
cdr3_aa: CASSLRQITTVSYEQYF
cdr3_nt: TGCGCCAGCAGCCTCCGACAGATAACTACAGTCTCCTACGAGCAGTACTTC

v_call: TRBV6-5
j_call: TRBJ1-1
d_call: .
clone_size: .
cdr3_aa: CASSRSAANTEAFF
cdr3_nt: TGTGCCAGCAGTCGGAGCGCCGCCAACACTGAAGCTTTCTTT

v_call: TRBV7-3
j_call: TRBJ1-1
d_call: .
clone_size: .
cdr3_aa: CASMGRGTEAFF
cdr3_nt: TGTGCCAGCATGGGGAGGGGGACTGAAGCTTTCTTT

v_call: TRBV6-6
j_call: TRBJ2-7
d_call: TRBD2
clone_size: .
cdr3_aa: CASTEAGVRGEQYF
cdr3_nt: TGTGCCAGCACCGAAGCGGGGGTGAGGGGAGAGCAGTACTTC